This section outlines one TCR beta chain sequence together with its context. Cohorts were assigned according to the clinical history that participants reported. Germline CDR1 and CDR2: SNHLY and FYNNEI. The ends were cut back, 6 bases at V and 4 bases at J, with 21 bases in the middle. The CDR3 is 16 residues long. These data originate in a study of blood T cell repertoires in COVID-19. Background on the study: Donors in the United States, Italy and Spain gave samples during acute or convalescent COVID-19. Sample material is recorded as cDNA or gDNA derived from T cells, B-cell-depleted T cells, or PBMCs.

This table comes from immunoSEQ multiplex PCR, and its TCRdb copy is limited to in-frame clones, with some not included. This sample yields 350,000 to 400,000 clones, of which around 89% are seen a single time; about 1% belongs to the top ten. The source material was PBMCs or T cells enriched from blood (not recorded which). The chain links TRBV2 to TRBJ1-2; D is ambiguous. The TCR originated in a man aged 18 to 29 who had recovered from COVID-19. DNA for the CDR3: TGTGCCAGCAGGACCCGGAGAGGGCGCGGGATCTATGGCTACACCTTC. Its protein product is CASRTRRGRGIYGYTF. Using reference TRBV2 and TRBJ1-2 for the parts outside the CDR3, the full variable domain is EPEVTQTPSHQVTQMGQEVILRCVPISNHLYFYWYRQILGQKVEFLVSFYNNEISEKSEIFDDQFSVERPDGSNFTLKIRSTKLEDSAMYFCASRTRRGRGIYGYTFGSGTRLTVV.